The clone carrying this T cell receptor (beta chain) was found many times. What it binds is unknown. V gave up 6 bases and J gave up 2 bases; unmatched junction bases: 9. The CDR3 has 15 amino acids. CDR1 is DFQATT and CDR2 is SNEGSKA in the germline V gene (reference sequence). These data belong to a study of regulatory T cells in long-lasting Graves disease. Overall study results and limits: The small sample size may have reduced accuracy.

Time point meaning: newly diagnosed GD, antithyroid drugs for less than 3 months. Construction of the TCR library relied on RNA isolated from PBMCs. Those enrolled as patients came out of an endocrinology department in Xi'an, China. Both iRepertoire HTBI primers and Arm-PCR of CDR3 regions were used to build the TCR beta libraries. TCRdb processed the multiplex PCR reads anew with MiXCR; each CDR3 protein has one entry. Of some 450,000 distinct CDR3 sequences in the sample, around 15% are singletons; the top ten hold about 10%. The sample also formed part of further work on T cells in Graves' hyperthyroidism and ophthalmopathy. From that second work: The study enrolled patients aged 18 to 65 with newly diagnosed hyperthyroidism of under 2 months' duration.

This clonotype was obtained from a woman aged 30 to 39 with Graves disease. The sample consisted of peripheral blood mononuclear cells (PBMCs), taken at new diagnosis, from a patient treated with antithyroid drugs. The chain carries TRBV20-1 and TRBJ2-1, with TRBD1 matching over 8 bases. CDR3 DNA: TGCAGTGCACAGACGCAGGGGGCGACCTACAATGAGCAGTTCTTC. Its translation is CSAQTQGATYNEQFF.